The clone carrying this T cell receptor (beta chain) showed up just once. Its antigen is unidentified. This entry is derived from a study of T-cell memory formation after mild COVID-19. Across the study: TCR clustering was largely donor specific.

Trimming pared 5 bases from V and 1 base from J, leaving 17 bases between. This CDR3 has 15 residues. The germline V gene encodes CDR1 DFQATT and CDR2 SNEGSKA (reference sequence). Findings and caveats of the study: Day 15 to 85 contractors were CD4/CD8 balanced; later expanders leaned CD4+.

TCRdb called the 5' RACE reads again in MiXCR, with one record for every CDR3 protein. Of about 58,000 distinct CDR3 sequences in the sample, 25% to 30% are singletons; the top ten hold roughly two fifths. The chain couples TRBV20-1 to TRBJ1-1; tentatively, D is TRBD1 (6 bases). The receptor was derived from a man aged 18-30 years who had mild COVID-19 (a few samples of this study predate the infection). Cell type and time point are not known. The specimen sequenced was PBMCs or a T cell subset sorted from them (not recorded which). As DNA, the CDR3 is TGCAGTGCTTGGTCCTCGGGACACCCGAACACTGAAGCTTTCTTT. Translated: CSAWSSGHPNTEAFF.